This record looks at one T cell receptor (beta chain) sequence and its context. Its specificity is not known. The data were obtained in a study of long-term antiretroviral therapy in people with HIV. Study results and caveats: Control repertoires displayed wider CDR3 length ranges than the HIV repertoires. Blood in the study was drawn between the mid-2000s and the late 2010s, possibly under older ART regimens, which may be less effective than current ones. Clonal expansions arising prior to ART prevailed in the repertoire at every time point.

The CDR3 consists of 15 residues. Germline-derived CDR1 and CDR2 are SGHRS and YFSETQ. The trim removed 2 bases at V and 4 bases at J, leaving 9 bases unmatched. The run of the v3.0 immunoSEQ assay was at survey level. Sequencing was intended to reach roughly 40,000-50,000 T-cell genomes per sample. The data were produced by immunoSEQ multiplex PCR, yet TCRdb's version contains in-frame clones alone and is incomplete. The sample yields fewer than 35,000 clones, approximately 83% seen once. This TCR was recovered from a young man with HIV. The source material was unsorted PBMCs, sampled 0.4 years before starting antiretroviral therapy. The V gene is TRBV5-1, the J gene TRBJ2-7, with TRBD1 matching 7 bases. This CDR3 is CASSLQGNMRYEQYF. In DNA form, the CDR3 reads TGCGCCAGCAGCTTACAGGGGAATATGAGATACGAGCAGTACTTC.